This T cell receptor beta chain was found in a study of blood T cell repertoires in COVID-19 (dated by TCRdb to 2018 to 2020). Regarding the research as a whole: Collaborator samples came from the United States, Italy and Spain and covered acute and convalescent phases of COVID-19. The prospective study material was composed of cDNA or gDNA derived from T cells, B-cell-depleted T cells, or PBMCs. Deeply sampled blood TCRbeta repertoires from subjects exposed to, actively infected with, or recovered from COVID-19 were included in the dataset. A freely available public database, intended as a resource for researchers studying the immune response to SARS-CoV-2, is where the repertoires were released. Samples were obtained from the ongoing ImmuneRACE study (first 160 participants) and from 1,254 subjects provided by 6 global collaborators. Nearly every sample came with metadata listing a de-identified subject ID, COVID-19 status, age in years and sex. HLA class I and class II types, where available, came from metadata supplied by the sample provider rather than from assay-based typing. Overall study results and their limits: How much clinical and demographic metadata was included differed by source and by participant, and the metadata was provided uncurated.

The collaborating institutions used their own protocols to collect whole blood in K2EDTA tubes. For TCRbeta analysis, collaborator samples were shipped as frozen whole blood, as isolated PBMCs, or as DNA extracted from either sample type. TCRbeta CDR3 regions were amplified from genomic DNA using the immunoSEQ Assay, a bias-controlled multiplex PCR. From the authors' description of their analysis: The number of nucleated cells in each sample was estimated by amplification of reference gene primers within the assay. To quantify the absolute abundance of each unique TCRbeta CDR3 rearrangement, sequence reads were collapsed and filtered. For each sample, productive Simpson clonality was calculated as the square root of Simpson's diversity index over productive rearrangements. TCRdb re-hosts the immuneACCESS table, in-frame sequences only. Its copies lack some clones; in the studies checked, an unresolved V gene accounts for under half of them, and the cause for the rest is not known. D and trimming were read from the DNA, whereas the V and J calls and clone size are those reported in that table. The sample table contains roughly 210,000 clones; only one count was recorded for about 87% of them. Clones ranked in the top ten supply under 2% of the sample.

A note on this clone: Its antigen is currently not known. Base qualities are missing; no much larger clone stands one base away.

Its CDR3 holds 13 amino acids, cysteine through phenylalanine. The read is trimmed to its CDR3 DNA, 39 bases read in frame from base 1. Via the germline V gene, CDR1 is SGDLS and CDR2 YYNGEE. Trimming removed 3 bases from V and 3 bases from J, leaving 10 bases between the germline ends. In this chain, TRBV9 is recombined with TRBJ2-7, and TRBD1 may be the D gene, going by 6 matching bases. This sequence was found in a man aged 70 or older with acute or convalescent COVID-19. Material: peripheral blood. The sequenced DNA: TGTGCCAGCAGCGCCAAACAGGGCTACGAGCAGTACTTC. Translated, this is CASSAKQGYEQYF.